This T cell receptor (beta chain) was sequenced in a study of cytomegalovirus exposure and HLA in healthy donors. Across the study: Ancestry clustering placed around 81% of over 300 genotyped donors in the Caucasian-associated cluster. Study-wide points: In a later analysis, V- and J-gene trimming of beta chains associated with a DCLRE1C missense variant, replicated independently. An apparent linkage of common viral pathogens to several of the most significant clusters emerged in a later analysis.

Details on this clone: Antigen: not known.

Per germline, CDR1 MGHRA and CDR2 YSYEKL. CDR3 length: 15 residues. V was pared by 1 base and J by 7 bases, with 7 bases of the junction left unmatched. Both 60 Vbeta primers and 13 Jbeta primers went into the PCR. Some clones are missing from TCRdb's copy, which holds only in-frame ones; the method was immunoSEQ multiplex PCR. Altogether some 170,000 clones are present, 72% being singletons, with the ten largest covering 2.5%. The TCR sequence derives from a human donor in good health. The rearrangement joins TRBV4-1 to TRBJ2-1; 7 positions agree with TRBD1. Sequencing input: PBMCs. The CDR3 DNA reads TGCGCCAGCAGCCAAGTTCCCGGGACAGAGAATGAGCAGTTCTTC. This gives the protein CASSQVPGTENEQFF.